This TCR beta chain originates from a study of radiotherapy plus CTLA-4 blockade in lung cancer. Study in general: Patients showed objective responses in 15% to 20% of cases, and disease control was achieved by 31%. Study-level points and caveats: Once radiotherapy plus ipilimumab had been given, TCR clones derived from tumor expanded in blood.

Ipilimumab CTLA-4 blockade and focal radiation were given to patients with chemo-refractory metastatic non-small-cell lung cancer. V was clipped by 4 bases and J by 4 bases, with 10 bases between them. Per the germline V gene, CDR1 is MDHEN and CDR2 is SYDVKM. The CDR3 covers 13 residues. The repertoire was sequenced with immunoSEQ multiplex PCR; TCRdb's copy has only in-frame clones and lacks some. The table records roughly 44,000 clones, approximately 79% of them present only once. About this clone: The antigen is unknown.

The chain has TRBV28 and TRBJ1-2; no firm D call. The clonotype comes from a human donor with non-small cell lung cancer who had stable disease on radiotherapy plus ipilimumab. The material sequenced was peripheral blood, taken from a patient treated with radiotherapy plus ipilimumab. CDR3 sequence: CASSYKGGYGYTF. The DNA for the CDR3 is TGTGCCAGCAGTTATAAGGGAGGCTATGGCTACACCTTC.